This TCR beta chain was identified in a study of blood T cell repertoires in COVID-19. About the study: COVID-19 samples collected from the United States, Italy and Spain covered acute and convalescent phases.

Original handling: Amplified reference gene primers provided the basis for estimating nucleated cell counts. Sequencing used immunoSEQ multiplex PCR; TCRdb keeps in-frame clones, though not all of them. The V and J calls and clone size come from that table; D and trimming were worked out from the DNA. The sample lists about 76,000 clones, roughly 89% occurring once. V lost 4 bases to trimming and J lost 1 base, with 11 bases between them. CDR3 length equals 14 residues. From germline, CDR1 is SGHRS and CDR2 YFSETQ. The receptor comes from a human donor in a cohort sampled during active COVID-19. The chain carries TRBV5-1 and TRBJ2-5; D perhaps matches TRBD2 (6 bases). The sequenced sample was peripheral blood. The CDR3 region is CASSAGRTQETQYF. CDR3 DNA sequence: TGCGCCAGCAGCGCGGGACGGACCCAAGAGACCCAGTACTTC. Drawing the rest from reference TRBV5-1 and TRBJ2-5, the complete variable domain is KAGVTQTPRYLIKTRGQQVTLSCSPISGHRSVSWYQQTPGQGLQFLFEYFSETQRNKGNFPGRFSGRQFSNSRSEMNVSTLELGDSALYLCASSAGRTQETQYFGPGTRLLVL.